The 19 T cell receptor beta chains in this list originate from one sample, sequenced in a study of T cell responses to AZD1222 COVID-19 vaccine (dated by TCRdb to the early 2020s). The time point label of this sample denotes: about 28 days (+/-7) after the second vaccine dose. The library was generated by the immunoSEQ multiplex PCR assay. TCRdb stores this immuneACCESS table with in-frame sequences only. Part of the clones is absent; in the studies checked, under half of the shortfall reflects unresolved V genes, and no reason is known for the rest. Across this sample there are about 130,000 clones, with approximately 90% seen only once. Approximately 1.1% of the sample is held by the ten biggest clonotypes. The source was peripheral blood, collected 28 days after the second AZD1222 dose. The receptors shown here come from an adult who received the AZD1222 COVID-19 vaccine.

V usage is TRBV12-2 and J usage is TRBJ1-5; TRBD1 is taken as the D call from the table, unchecked against the DNA. TRBV12-2 is assigned pseudogene status. The CDR3 is 15 amino acids. The CDR3 sequence is CASRSTDRGYQPQHF. As DNA, the CDR3 is TGTGCAAGTCGCTCTACGGACAGGGGGTATCAGCCCCAGCATTTT.

This clone was observed a few times. The chain is built from TRBV5-4 and TRBJ2-1; 10 bases are a match to TRBD2. The CDR3 sequence is 15 residues long. V was pared by 2 bases and J by 10 bases, with 9 bases of the junction left unmatched. The germline V gene encodes CDR1 SGHNT and CDR2 YYREEE (reference sequence). CDR3 coding DNA: TGTGCCAGCAGCTTAGGACTAGCGGTTTGGACCGAGCAGTTCTTC. It is translated as CASSLGLAVWTEQFF. Complete variable domain (other parts from reference TRBV5-4 and TRBJ2-1): ETGVTQSPTHLIKTRGQQVTLRCSSQSGHNTVSWYQQALGQGPQFIFQYYREEENGRGNFPPRFSGLQFPNYSSELNVNALELDDSALYLCASSLGLAVWTEQFFGPGTRLTVL.

This chain uses TRBV24-1 with TRBJ2-4; D call uncertain. V was shortened by 6 bases and J by 5 bases, with 4 bases between the two germline ends. The germline gives CDR1 KGHDR, CDR2 SFDVKD. The CDR3 sequence is 11 residues long. The CDR3 sequence is CATSMENIQYF. The CDR3 DNA is TGTGCCACCAGTATGGAAAACATTCAGTACTTC.

The chain joins TRBV11-2 to TRBJ2-1, with a tentative D call TRBD2 (6 bases). Germline V gene sequence: CDR1 SGHAT, CDR2 FQNNGV. Trimming left V 1 base short and J 5 bases short, with 15 bases between. The length of the CDR3 is 16 residues. CDR3 DNA: TGTGCCAGCAGCTTAGTGGTAGCGGTGAACGACAATGAGCAGTTCTTC. This sequence encodes CASSLVVAVNDNEQFF.

Only a few counts were recorded for this clone. This chain joins TRBV30 and TRBJ2-7, with 9 bases fitting TRBD2. This CDR3 comprises 13 residues. V was clipped by 5 bases and J by 2 bases; unmatched bases: 4. Germline V gene sequence: CDR1 GTSNPN, CDR2 SVGIG (reference sequence). The CDR3 nucleotides read TGTGCCTGGGATCTAGCGGGGACCTACGAGCAGTACTTC. This translates into CAWDLAGTYEQYF.

This chain connects TRBV28 to TRBJ2-7; 7 bases are a match to TRBD1. CDR1 and CDR2 (germline): MDHEN, SYDVKM. The trim removed 3 bases at V and 12 bases at J, leaving 8 bases unmatched. This CDR3 contains 12 residues. The CDR3 DNA is TGTGCCAGCAGTTTTACCAGACAGGGCCCGTACTTC. It codes for CASSFTRQGPYF.

The rearrangement uses TRBV24-1 and TRBJ2-1; tentative D call: TRBD2 (5 bases). Germline V gene sequence: CDR1 KGHDR, CDR2 SFDVKD. The CDR3 covers 16 residues. Trimming removed 5 bases at V and 6 bases at J, with 19 bases between. The CDR3 nucleotides read TGTGCCACCAGTGCCATGGGCGGACTCGCCTTCAATGAGCAGTTCTTC. It codes for CATSAMGGLAFNEQFF.

The gene calls are TRBV5-1 and TRBJ2-5; TRBD2 matches 13 bases. The CDR3 totals 16 residues. With 3 bases clipped from V and 1 base from J, the junction kept 3 bases outside the gene matches. Per germline, CDR1 SGHRS and CDR2 YFSETQ. The CDR3 is CASSSLAGGPQETQYF. The CDR3 bases are TGCGCCAGCAGCTCACTAGCGGGAGGGCCCCAAGAGACCCAGTACTTC.

This chain joins TRBV30 and TRBJ1-6; TRBD1 might be the D (5 bases). Per the germline V gene, CDR1 is GTSNPN and CDR2 is SVGIG (reference sequence). The V gene lost 0 bases and the J gene lost 11 bases, with 8 bases spanning the gap. This CDR3 contains 12 residues. The CDR3 here is CAWSVGATPLHF. CDR3 bases: TGTGCCTGGAGTGTAGGGGCCACACCCCTCCACTTT.

CDR3 nucleotide sequence: TGTGCCAGCAGCGTGGACAGCTTCTTCAACAATGGCTACACCTTC. Amino acids: CASSVDSFFNNGYTF. The gene calls are TRBV9 and TRBJ1-2; possibly TRBD1 for D (6 bases). V was shortened by 2 bases and J by 6 bases, with 17 bases between the two germline ends. The CDR3 has 15 amino acids. The germline V gene has CDR1 SGDLS and CDR2 YYNGEE. The full variable domain, in which reference TRBV9 and TRBJ1-2 provide the parts outside the CDR3, is DSGVTQTPKHLITATGQRVTLRCSPRSGDLSVYWYQQSLDQGLQFLIQYYNGEERAKGNILERFSAQQFPDLHSELNLSSLELGDSALYFCASSVDSFFNNGYTFGSGTRLTVV.

J is TRBJ2-7 and V is TRBV27; D is perhaps TRBD2 (6 bases). CDR3 length equals 15 residues. CDR1 and CDR2 from the germline V gene are MNHEY and SMNVEV (reference sequence). With 2 bases removed from V and 6 bases from J, the gap between germline ends came to 17 bases. CDR3 protein: CASSLRPGEVGEQYF. CDR3 DNA sequence: TGTGCCAGCAGTTTAAGACCGGGGGAGGTCGGCGAGCAGTACTTC.

For this clone: At one end the junction does not follow the germline gene, possibly because of a read error. The chain couples TRBV5-1 to TRBJ2-7, with TRBD1 matching 7 bases. Germline assignment: CDR1 SGHRS and CDR2 YFSETQ. This CDR3 comprises 13 residues. The CDR3 DNA sequence: TGCGCCAGCAGCTCCCGGGACAGTCCGGTTACGCACTTC. It specifies CASSSRDSPVTHF.

Only a few counts were recorded for this clone. The chain is built from TRBV28 and TRBJ2-7, with TRBD1 matching 8 bases. V lost 6 bases to trimming and J lost 6 bases; unmatched junction nucleotides: 7. Germline lookup yields CDR1 MDHEN and CDR2 SYDVKM. This CDR3 has 13 amino acids. CDR3 sequence: CASSYLGQGEQYF. The CDR3 bases are TGTGCCAGCAGCTACCTCGGACAGGGCGAGCAGTACTTC. The full variable domain, its missing parts supplied by reference TRBV28 and TRBJ2-7, is DVKVTQSSRYLVKRTGEKVFLECVQDMDHENMFWYRQDPGLGLRLIYFSYDVKMKEKGDIPEGYSVSREKKERFSLILESASTNQTSMYLCASSYLGQGEQYFGPGTRLTVT.

This chain joins TRBV2 and TRBJ1-5; TRBD1 matches 8 bases. Trimming removed 7 bases from V and 3 bases from J; junction bases left unmatched: 8. Germline values: CDR1 SNHLY, CDR2 FYNNEI. The CDR3 totals 15 residues. CDR3 bases: TGTGCCAGCAACCTGGACAGGGTCGCCAATCAGCCCCAGCATTTT. Its protein is CASNLDRVANQPQHF.

V usage is TRBV5-1 and J usage is TRBJ2-1, with D tentatively TRBD2 (6 bases). From germline, CDR1 is SGHRS and CDR2 YFSETQ. There are 16 residues in the CDR3. V dropped 5 bases and J dropped 2 bases, with 17 bases sitting between them. The CDR3 region is CASSGGSGEAYNEQFF. The DNA of the CDR3 is TGCGCCAGCAGTGGGGGTAGCGGAGAGGCCTACAATGAGCAGTTCTTC.

The chain is built from TRBV4-1 and TRBJ1-5; unclear D gene. CDR1 is MGHRA, CDR2 YSYEKL, per germline. The V gene lost 0 bases and the J gene lost 7 bases, with 7 bases spanning the gap. CDR3 length equals 13 residues. Here the CDR3 DNA reads TGCGCCAGCAGCCAAGATCCCGGACAGCCCCAGCATTTT. It codes for CASSQDPGQPQHF.

The chain employs TRBV25-1 and TRBJ2-1; tentative D call: TRBD1 (6 bases). CDR1 is MGHDK, CDR2 SYGVNS, per germline. V dropped 4 bases and J dropped 10 bases, with 14 bases sitting between them. The CDR3 length is 13 residues. CDR3 loop: CASSGWTAREQFF. The CDR3 DNA is TGTGCCAGCAGTGGCTGGACAGCTAGGGAGCAGTTCTTC.

This clone has just one count. Here the CDR3 DNA reads TGTGCCAGCAGCGCAAGCGGGAGGGGGAGTTACGAGCAGTACTTC. It codes for CASSASGRGSYEQYF. The chain uses TRBV7-2 and TRBJ2-7; TRBD2 agrees at 10 bases. Per the germline V gene, CDR1 is SGHTA and CDR2 is FQGNSA. V lost 5 bases, J lost 4 bases, and 8 bases stayed unmatched. The CDR3 has 15 amino acids.

The table lists this clone with a few counts. The rearrangement links TRBV28 to TRBJ1-6; possibly TRBD1 for D (6 bases). V dropped 3 bases and J dropped 9 bases, with 18 bases sitting between them. Germline-derived CDR1 and CDR2 are MDHEN and SYDVKM. The CDR3 is 16 residues long. In DNA, the CDR3 is TGTGCCAGCAGTTTTTTACAGGGAGACGGGAGTTCACCCCTCCACTTT. Residues: CASSFLQGDGSSPLHF.